This TCR beta chain derives from a study of human T cells and chemical hapten exposure. Study results and limitations: There was no change with DPC sensitization in TCRs above 1 in 1000 frequency.

Unfractionated whole blood yielded total RNA. Individual cDNA molecules had unique molecular identifiers attached to them by the library. Authors' methods: Per sample, the median was around 100,000 TCRs, with values from around 24,000 to 710,000. TCRdb fed the 5' RACE reads into MiXCR, producing one record per CDR3 protein. TCRdb, rather than the study authors, made the V and J calls. The sample records some 150,000 distinct CDR3 sequences, around 4.1% being singletons. This clonotype was observed many times. Its antigen is unidentified. This CDR3 has 16 amino acids. V lost 0 bases and J lost 7, with 19 bases in between. Per germline, CDR1 DFQATT and CDR2 SNEGSKA (reference sequence).

This chain uses TRBV20-1 with TRBJ1-3; weak D call: TRBD1 (6 bases). This clonotype was obtained from a female donor in good health. The CDR3 DNA follows: TGCAGTGCTAGAGAGGGTGGAGGGGGTAGGTCCAACACCATATATTTT. Its protein product is CSAREGGGGRSNTIYF.